These 29 T cell receptor beta chains were all obtained from the same sample, sequenced in a study of T-cell reconstitution after alpha-beta-depleted transplantation in children. Unique molecular identifiers were used in preparing the TCRbeta library. TCRdb used MiXCR to reprocess the PCR reads, holding one entry per CDR3 protein. The data contain about 240,000 distinct CDR3 sequences, roughly 26% of them seen just once; the ten biggest clones take up more than 2%. The specimen was PBMCs, collected before TCRalphabeta/CD19-depleted stem cell transplant. Source of these receptors: a girl between 2 and 10 years old with Fanconi anemia, due to receive a stem cell transplant.

In its sample, this clonotype was seen a few times. This CDR3 is CSVVEGGETQYF. DNA for the CDR3: TGCAGCGTTGTGGAGGGTGGGGAGACCCAGTACTTC. V usage is TRBV29-1 and J usage is TRBJ2-5, with a possible D match to TRBD2 (6 bases). The CDR3 is 12 residues long. V dropped 4 bases and J dropped 5 bases, with 11 bases sitting between them. Germline CDR1 reads SQVTM; CDR2 reads ANQGSEA.

This clonotype occurred a few times. The J gene is TRBJ1-6, the V gene TRBV20-1; unclear D gene. CDR3 length equals 15 residues. Trimming removed 3 bases from V and 7 bases from J, with 16 bases in between. Germline V CDR1 and CDR2: DFQATT, SNEGSKA (reference sequence). The CDR3: CSARIRGFENSPLHF. The CDR3 coding sequence is TGCAGTGCTAGGATCCGGGGTTTTGAAAATTCACCCCTCCACTTT.

This clonotype was picked up a small number of times. This chain uses TRBV20-1 with TRBJ2-7; TRBD2 matches at 9 bases. Per germline, CDR1 DFQATT and CDR2 SNEGSKA (reference sequence). The CDR3 is 16 amino acids. J gave up 0 bases and V 3 bases, and 9 bases lay outside the gene matches. The CDR3 sequence is CSASRSSGTFSYEQYF. The CDR3 nucleotides are TGCAGTGCTAGTAGGTCTAGCGGGACTTTCTCCTACGAGCAGTACTTC.

This clonotype was picked up many times. The chain links TRBV12-3 or TRBV12-4 to TRBJ2-3, with 14 positions matching TRBD2. Trimming at V came to 4 bases and at J to 3 bases, leaving 9 bases not matched to a gene. The CDR3 has 18 amino acids. The CDR3 spells CASSSRQGLAGATDTQYF. For the CDR3, the DNA is TGTGCCAGCAGTTCAAGACAGGGACTAGCGGGAGCGACAGATACGCAGTATTTT.

This clonotype appeared many times. The V and J genes are TRBV12-3 or TRBV12-4 and TRBJ1-1, with D maybe TRBD1 (6 bases). The CDR3 runs to 10 residues. V lost 8 bases and J 5 bases, leaving 6 bases between the germline ends. This CDR3 reads CASQGTEAFF. The CDR3, as DNA: TGTGCCAGCCAGGGGACTGAAGCTTTCTTT.

This clonotype was counted a few times. The genes are TRBV29-1 and TRBJ1-2; D perhaps matches TRBD1 (5 bases). Germline V gene lookup returns CDR1 SQVTM and CDR2 ANQGSEA. The CDR3 has 16 amino acids. Trimming took off 0 bases at V and 2 bases at J, with 16 bases between the two ends. This chain's CDR3 is CSVEDPKAGRNYGYTF. The CDR3 bases are TGCAGCGTTGAAGATCCGAAGGCAGGGCGAAACTATGGCTACACCTTC.

This clonotype was picked up many times. This chain links TRBV4-2 with TRBJ2-1; 8 bases are shared with TRBD1. Germline lookup yields CDR1 LGHNA and CDR2 YNFKEQ. This CDR3 has 16 amino acids. V dropped 6 bases and J dropped 9; count of bases not matched to a gene: 16. This chain's CDR3 is CASSPSGTGIVVEQFF. CDR3 coding DNA: TGTGCCAGCAGTCCTTCCGGGACAGGAATAGTGGTTGAGCAGTTCTTC.

The chain uses TRBV12-3 or TRBV12-4 and TRBJ2-5, with 8 bases aligning to TRBD1. The CDR3 consists of 15 residues. V was clipped by 6 bases and J by 4 bases; unmatched bases: 10. The CDR3 loop reads CASRHQGALRETQYF. CDR3 bases: TGTGCCAGCAGACACCAGGGGGCGCTGAGAGAGACCCAGTACTTC.

A few counts support this clonotype. The CDR3 nucleotides read TGCAGTGCTAGCCGTGGGACACCAAAACCCTCCATTCAAGAGACCCAGTACTTC. It is translated as CSASRGTPKPSIQETQYF. The chain combines TRBV20-1 with TRBJ2-5; TRBD1 is a possible D gene (6 bases). CDR1 DFQATT and CDR2 SNEGSKA come from the germline V gene (reference sequence). CDR3 size: 18 residues. Trimming left V 3 bases short and J 2 bases short, with 25 bases between.

J is TRBJ2-7 and V is TRBV20-1, with 12 bases matching TRBD2. V gave up 4 bases and J gave up 2 bases; unmatched junction bases: 6. The CDR3 loop spans 15 amino acids. Looked up from germline, CDR1 is DFQATT and CDR2 is SNEGSKA (reference sequence). CDR3 DNA: TGCAGTGCTACACCGACTAGCGGGAGAGCCTACGAGCAGTACTTC. Amino acids: CSATPTSGRAYEQYF.

This clonotype was seen repeatedly, ten times or more. Written as DNA, the CDR3 is TGCAGTGCTAAGGGACCGCTTGGGGGTGGCTACACCTTC. It codes for CSAKGPLGGGYTF. The chain is built from TRBV20-1 and TRBJ1-2; possible D gene TRBD1, 5 bases. The CDR3 is 13 residues long. The V gene lost 4 bases and the J gene lost 7 bases, with 16 bases spanning the gap. CDR1 is DFQATT and CDR2 is SNEGSKA in the germline V gene (reference sequence).

This clonotype was seen ten or more times. The chain links TRBV6-5 to TRBJ2-7, with 11 bases fitting TRBD2. The CDR3 sequence is 18 residues long. CDR1 and CDR2 from the germline V gene are MNHEY and SVGAGI. The J segment lost 4 bases and the V segment lost 2 bases, leaving 13 bases of the junction unmatched. The CDR3 DNA follows: TGTGCCAGCAGTTACGGTCCACTACTAGCGGGAGATCCTTACGAGCAGTACTTC. Its translation: CASSYGPLLAGDPYEQYF.

This clonotype was seen only a few times. The chain couples TRBV5-1 to TRBJ1-2; 11 nucleotides match TRBD1. V lost 0 bases and J lost 8; bases outside the gene matches: 6. The CDR3 is made up of 15 amino acids. Germline V gene data show CDR1 as SGHRS and CDR2 as YFSETQ. Written as DNA, the CDR3 is TGCGCCAGCAGCTTGGGGACAGGGGGCGCGAGAGGCTACACCTTC. It codes for CASSLGTGGARGYTF.

This clonotype appeared many times. J is TRBJ1-1 and V is TRBV7-6; D perhaps matches TRBD1 (5 bases). V lost 1 base to trimming and J lost 2 bases, with 11 bases between them. Germline loops: CDR1 SGHVS, CDR2 FNYEAQ. The CDR3 totals 15 residues. Here the CDR3 reads CASSLGTGFNTEAFF. The DNA for the CDR3 is TGTGCCAGCAGCTTAGGTACAGGATTTAACACTGAAGCTTTCTTT. The variable domain in full, completed from reference TRBV7-6 and TRBJ1-1, reads GAGVSQSPRYKVTKRGQDVALRCDPISGHVSLYWYRQALGQGPEFLTYFNYEAQQDKSGLPNDRFSAERPEGSISTLTIQRTEQRDSAMYRCASSLGTGFNTEAFFGQGTRLTVV.

This clonotype has only a few counts. DNA of the CDR3: TGTGCCAGCAGCCTTCCGGGACTAGTGGCCTACGAGCAGTACTTC. Its translation: CASSLPGLVAYEQYF. This chain uses TRBV28 with TRBJ2-7, with 8 bases identical to TRBD2. The germline V gene has CDR1 MDHEN and CDR2 SYDVKM. This CDR3 is built from 15 residues. J gave up 2 bases and V 6 bases, and 9 bases lay outside the gene matches.

This sequence joins TRBV27 and TRBJ2-1; possible D gene TRBD2, 6 bases. CDR1 and CDR2 (germline): MNHEY, SMNVEV (reference sequence). This CDR3 contains 14 residues. V was clipped by 3 bases and J by 6 bases, with 12 bases between them. The CDR3 nucleotides are TGTGCCAGCAGTTTTGGCGGGGAGTTCAATGAGCAGTTCTTC. This sequence encodes CASSFGGEFNEQFF.

This clonotype was detected a few times. This chain uses TRBV7-3 with TRBJ2-2, with D uncertain. Trimming removed 5 bases from V and 7 bases from J, with 14 bases in between. The CDR3 contains 14 residues. Germline lookup yields CDR1 SGHTA and CDR2 FQGTGA. The CDR3 here is CASSPSLGHGELFF. The CDR3, as DNA: TGTGCCAGCAGCCCCTCCCTCGGGCACGGGGAGCTGTTTTTT.

CDR3 sequence reads: CASSYSAAGWYEQYF. The CDR3 coding sequence is TGTGCCAGCAGTTACAGTGCGGCGGGATGGTACGAGCAGTACTTC. This rearrangement joins TRBV6-2 or TRBV6-3 to TRBJ2-7, with a possible D match to TRBD2 (6 bases). The CDR3 sequence is 15 residues long. Germline lookup yields CDR1 MNHEY and CDR2 SVGEGT. V dropped 2 bases and J dropped 4 bases, with 15 bases sitting between them.

This clonotype has a handful of counts. V and J are TRBV20-1 and TRBJ2-1; 11 positions agree with TRBD2. Germline V gives CDR1 DFQATT, CDR2 SNEGSKA (reference sequence). The CDR3 runs to 15 residues. Losses at the gene ends were 3 bases for V and 5 bases for J; bases not matched to a gene: 6. CDR3 coding DNA: TGCAGTGCTAGCCTCCTAGCGGGGGGACACAATGAGCAGTTCTTC. Translation gives CSASLLAGGHNEQFF.

This clonotype showed up just a few times. V and J are TRBV11-1 and TRBJ2-7; D not resolved. Germline CDR1 SGHAT, CDR2 FQDESV (reference sequence). CDR3 length: 13 residues. Trimming shortened V by 2 bases and J by 7 bases, and 12 bases separated the two germline ends. The CDR3 DNA is TGTGCCAGCAGCTTAAGTCCCAGAATGGAGCAGTACTTC. Its translation is CASSLSPRMEQYF.

This clonotype turned up a few times. This chain uses TRBV5-1 with TRBJ2-3, with a tentative D call TRBD2 (6 bases). The CDR3 contains 14 residues. CDR1 is SGHRS, CDR2 YFSETQ, per germline. V gave up 0 bases and J gave up 4 bases, with 9 bases separating them. In DNA, the CDR3 is TGCGCCAGCAGCTTGGTTACGGGGGCAGATACGCAGTATTTT. Encoded protein: CASSLVTGADTQYF.

In this sample, this clonotype turned up many times. The chain joins TRBV12-3 or TRBV12-4 to TRBJ1-5; 8 positions agree with TRBD1. Germline trimming cut 5 bases from V and 6 bases from J; bases unmatched to any gene: 3. The length of the CDR3 is 13 residues. The CDR3 loop reads CASSPGQGQPQHF. CDR3 nucleotides: TGTGCCAGCAGTCCCGGACAGGGTCAGCCCCAGCATTTT.

This sequence joins TRBV29-1 and TRBJ2-1; 8 nucleotides align to TRBD2. Per the germline V gene, CDR1 is SQVTM and CDR2 is ANQGSEA. After removal of 5 bases from V and 5 bases from J, the junction contained 8 bases not matched to a gene. The CDR3 runs to 14 residues. CDR3 in amino acids: CSVRGYSGNNEQFF. CDR3 bases: TGCAGCGTTCGCGGATATAGCGGGAACAATGAGCAGTTCTTC.

The rearrangement joins TRBV29-1 to TRBJ1-2; 9 bases fit TRBD1. The V gene's germline CDR1 is SQVTM and CDR2 ANQGSEA. Unmatched junction bases numbered 13, after V lost 6 bases and J lost 8 bases. CDR3 size: 14 residues. The CDR3 nucleotides are TGCAGCGTCCAAAGGGACAGGGAATTCGGAGGCTACACCTTC. It yields the protein CSVQRDREFGGYTF.

The chain couples TRBV11-2 to TRBJ2-3; D uncertain. Germline V CDR1 and CDR2: SGHAT, FQNNGV. The CDR3 contains 12 residues. Trimming stripped 1 base from V and 8 bases from J, with 7 bases between. The CDR3 sequence is CASSLAGSTQYF. CDR3 nucleotides: TGTGCCAGCAGCTTAGCAGGATCTACGCAGTATTTT.

This clonotype has at least ten counts. The rearrangement joins TRBV12-3 or TRBV12-4 to TRBJ2-2; 8 nucleotides match TRBD1. V shed 3 bases, J shed 4 bases, and the junction held 4 bases outside the gene matches. CDR3 length equals 15 residues. The CDR3, as DNA: TGTGCCAGCAGTTTGGGGACAGGTTTCACCGGGGAGCTGTTTTTT. Residues: CASSLGTGFTGELFF.

The sample holds a few counts of this clonotype. The chain has TRBV20-1 and TRBJ2-2; the D gene is possibly TRBD2 (5 bases). V was pared by 5 bases and J by 4 bases, with 14 bases between. CDR1 DFQATT and CDR2 SNEGSKA come from the germline V gene (reference sequence). This CDR3 spans 14 amino acids. The DNA for the CDR3 is TGCAGTGCTTTGAGAGGGTCTCTCACCGGGGAGCTGTTTTTT. Translation gives CSALRGSLTGELFF.

This clonotype was recorded at least ten times. The V gene is TRBV2, the J gene TRBJ2-1; maybe TRBD2 (6 bases). CDR3 length: 17 residues. CDR1 and CDR2 (germline): SNHLY, FYNNEI. Trimming cost V 5 bases and J 2 bases, with 19 bases left between them. The CDR3 is CASSPRELASTYNEQFF. Written as DNA, the CDR3 is TGTGCCAGCAGTCCCAGAGAGCTAGCGTCCACCTACAATGAGCAGTTCTTC.

CDR3 sequence (DNA): TGCGCCAGCAGCCCAACTGGACAGGCACTTAACTATGGCTACACCTTC. This translates into CASSPTGQALNYGYTF. J is TRBJ1-2 and V is TRBV5-1, with 7 bases aligning to TRBD1. With V trimmed by 4 bases and J by 1 base, 10 bases remained unmatched. The CDR3 consists of 16 residues. CDR1 is SGHRS, CDR2 YFSETQ, per germline.